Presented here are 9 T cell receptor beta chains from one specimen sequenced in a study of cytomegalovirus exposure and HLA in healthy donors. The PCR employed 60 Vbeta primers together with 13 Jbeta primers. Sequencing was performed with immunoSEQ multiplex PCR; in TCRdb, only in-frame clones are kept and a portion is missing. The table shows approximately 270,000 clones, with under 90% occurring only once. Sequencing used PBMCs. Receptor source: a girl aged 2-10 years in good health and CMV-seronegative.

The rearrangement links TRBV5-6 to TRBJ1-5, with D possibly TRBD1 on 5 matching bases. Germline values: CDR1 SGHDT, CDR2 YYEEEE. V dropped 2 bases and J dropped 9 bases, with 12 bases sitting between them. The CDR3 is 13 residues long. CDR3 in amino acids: CASSLDSRGPQHF. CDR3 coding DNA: TGTGCCAGCAGCTTAGACAGCCGAGGGCCCCAGCATTTT.

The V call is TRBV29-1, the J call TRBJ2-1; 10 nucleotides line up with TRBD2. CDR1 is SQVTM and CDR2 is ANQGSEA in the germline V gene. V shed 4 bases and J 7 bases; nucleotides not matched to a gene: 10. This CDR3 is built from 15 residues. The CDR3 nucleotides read TGCAGCGTTGTAACCACAGCGGGGGGGCCAAATGAGCAGTTCTTC. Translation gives CSVVTTAGGPNEQFF.

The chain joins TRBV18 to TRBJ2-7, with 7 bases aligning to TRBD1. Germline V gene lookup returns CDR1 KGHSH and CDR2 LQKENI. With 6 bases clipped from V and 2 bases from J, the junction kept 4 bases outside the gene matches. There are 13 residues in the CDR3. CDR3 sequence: CASSLDRTYEQYF. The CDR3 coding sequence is TGTGCCAGCTCCCTGGACAGGACCTACGAGCAGTACTTC.

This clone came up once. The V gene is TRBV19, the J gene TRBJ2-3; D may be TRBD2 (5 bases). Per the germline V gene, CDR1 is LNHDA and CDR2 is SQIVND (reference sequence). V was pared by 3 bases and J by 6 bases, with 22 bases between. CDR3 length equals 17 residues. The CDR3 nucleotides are TGTGCCAGTAGTATTTCCACTAGAAACCCCTCCTCGGATACGCAGTATTTT. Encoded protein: CASSISTRNPSSDTQYF.

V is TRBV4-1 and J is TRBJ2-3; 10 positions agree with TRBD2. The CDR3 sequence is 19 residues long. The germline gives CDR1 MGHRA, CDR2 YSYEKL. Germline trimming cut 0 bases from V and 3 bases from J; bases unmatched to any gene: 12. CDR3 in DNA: TGCGCCAGCAGCCAAGAGTTGGCTAGCGGGAGAAAAAGAACAGATACGCAGTATTTT. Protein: CASSQELASGRKRTDTQYF.

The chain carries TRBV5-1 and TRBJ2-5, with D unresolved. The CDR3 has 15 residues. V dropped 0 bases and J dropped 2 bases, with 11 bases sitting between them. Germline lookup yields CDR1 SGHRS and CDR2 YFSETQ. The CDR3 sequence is CASSLATMRQETQYF. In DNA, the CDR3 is TGCGCCAGCAGCTTGGCCACTATGAGGCAAGAGACCCAGTACTTC.

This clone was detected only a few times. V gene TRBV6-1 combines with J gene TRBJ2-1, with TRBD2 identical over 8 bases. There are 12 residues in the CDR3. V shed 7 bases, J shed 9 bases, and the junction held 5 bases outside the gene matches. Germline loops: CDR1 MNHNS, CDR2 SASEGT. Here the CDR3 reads CASTGGAREQFF. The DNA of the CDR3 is TGTGCCAGCACGGGGGGGGCACGTGAGCAGTTCTTC.

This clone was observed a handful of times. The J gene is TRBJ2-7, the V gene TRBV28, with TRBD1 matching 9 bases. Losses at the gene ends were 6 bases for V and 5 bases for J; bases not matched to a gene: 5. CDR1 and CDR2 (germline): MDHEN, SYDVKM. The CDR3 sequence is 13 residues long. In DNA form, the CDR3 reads TGTGCCAGCAGCCGGGACAGGGTGGACGAGCAGTACTTC. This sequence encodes CASSRDRVDEQYF.

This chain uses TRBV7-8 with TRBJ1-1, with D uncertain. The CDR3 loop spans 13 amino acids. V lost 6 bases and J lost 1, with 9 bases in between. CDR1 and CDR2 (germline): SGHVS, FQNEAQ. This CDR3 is CASSSGRNTEAFF. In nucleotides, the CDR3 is TGTGCCAGCAGTTCGGGTAGGAACACTGAAGCTTTCTTT.